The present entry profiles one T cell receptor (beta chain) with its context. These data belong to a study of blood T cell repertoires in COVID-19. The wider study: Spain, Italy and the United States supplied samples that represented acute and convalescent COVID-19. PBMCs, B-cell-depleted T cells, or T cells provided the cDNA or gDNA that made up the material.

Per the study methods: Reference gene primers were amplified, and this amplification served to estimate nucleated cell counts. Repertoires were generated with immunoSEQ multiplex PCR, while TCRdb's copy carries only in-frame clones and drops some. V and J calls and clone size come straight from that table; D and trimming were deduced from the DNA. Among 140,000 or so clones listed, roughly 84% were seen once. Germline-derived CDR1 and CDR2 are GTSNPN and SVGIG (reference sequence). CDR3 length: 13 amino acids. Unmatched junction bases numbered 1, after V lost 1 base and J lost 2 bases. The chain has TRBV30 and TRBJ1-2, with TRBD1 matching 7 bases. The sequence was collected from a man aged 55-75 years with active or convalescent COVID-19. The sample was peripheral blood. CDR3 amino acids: CAWSDRGNYGYTF. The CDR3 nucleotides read TGTGCCTGGAGTGACAGGGGCAACTATGGCTACACCTTC. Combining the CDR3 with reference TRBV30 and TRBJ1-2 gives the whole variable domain SQTIHQWPATLVQPVGSPLSLECTVEGTSNPNLYWYRQAAGRGLQLLFYSVGIGQISSEVPQNLSASRPQDRQFILSSKKLLLSDSGFYLCAWSDRGNYGYTFGSGTRLTVV.